These T cell receptor beta chains were read from a single sample in a study of T cell repertoires in cytomegalovirus infection. Via MiXCR, TCRdb re-called the reads, giving one row per CDR3 protein. The sample lists 350,000 to 450,000 distinct CDR3 sequences, 15% to 20% occurring once. Sequenced sample: PBMCs. These receptors all come from a human donor in good health (CMV status not recorded). Some clones in this sample may be carry-over from other donors' samples. CDR3s include the opening cysteine and the closing phenylalanine or tryptophan. The D gene is left open where the match is weak. Clone size appears in some rows only: once, few, many, or a class for an expanded clone.

J: TRBJ2-7; V: TRBV20-1; D: TRBD1; size: few; CDR3: CSARGRQGKYEQYF; DNA: TGCAGTGCTAGAGGGCGACAGGGCAAGTACGAGCAGTACTTC
J: TRBJ2-7; V: TRBV15; D: TRBD2; size: many; CDR3: CATRLAGAYEQYF; DNA: TGTGCCACCCGGCTAGCGGGAGCCTACGAGCAGTACTTC
J: TRBJ1-3; V: TRBV7-6; D: -; size: many; CDR3: CASSSSQGRRNTIYF; DNA: TGTGCCAGCAGCTCGAGCCAGGGGAGAAGAAACACCATATATTTT
J: TRBJ2-3; V: TRBV7-2; D: -; size: many; CDR3: CASSLAGHSTDTQYF; DNA: TGTGCCAGCAGCTTAGCGGGACACAGCACAGATACGCAGTATTTT
J: TRBJ2-7; V: TRBV18; D: TRBD1; size: -; CDR3: CASSPRQGAREQYF; DNA: TGTGCCAGCTCACCAAGACAGGGGGCAAGGGAGCAGTACTTC
J: TRBJ2-1; V: TRBV20-1; D: TRBD2; size: -; CDR3: CSAGSGSLYNEQFF; DNA: TGCAGTGCTGGGAGCGGGAGCCTCTACAATGAGCAGTTCTTC
J: TRBJ2-7; V: TRBV6-2/TRBV6-3; D: -; size: many; CDR3: CASSPYQRAYEQYF; DNA: TGTGCCAGCAGCCCGTATCAGCGGGCCTACGAGCAGTACTTC
J: TRBJ1-2; V: TRBV12-3/TRBV12-4; D: -; size: few; CDR3: CASSLGQLYGYTF; DNA: TGTGCCAGCAGTTTGGGGCAGCTCTATGGCTACACCTTC
J: TRBJ2-7; V: TRBV7-2; D: -; size: many; CDR3: CASSTGPYRDKGEQYF; DNA: TGTGCCAGCAGCACAGGTCCCTATAGGGACAAAGGCGAGCAGTACTTC
J: TRBJ1-1; V: TRBV28; D: TRBD1; size: few; CDR3: CASSPGQGQPEAFF; DNA: TGTGCCAGCAGTCCGGGACAGGGCCAGCCTGAAGCTTTCTTT
J: TRBJ1-2; V: TRBV4-1; D: -; size: -; CDR3: CASSQSEGDGYTF; DNA: TGCGCCAGCAGCCAAAGTGAAGGGGATGGCTACACCTTC
J: TRBJ2-3; V: TRBV7-2; D: TRBD2; size: -; CDR3: CASSLVTREGLGPDTQYF; DNA: TGTGCCAGCAGCTTAGTTACGCGGGAGGGCCTTGGTCCAGATACGCAGTATTTT
J: TRBJ1-5; V: TRBV7-8; D: -; size: -; CDR3: CASSLEPTLNYQPQHF; DNA: TGTGCCAGCAGCTTAGAACCGACCTTAAATTATCAGCCCCAGCATTTT
J: TRBJ1-6; V: TRBV5-6; D: -; size: once; CDR3: CASSTGQINSPLHF; DNA: TGTGCCAGCAGCACCGGACAAATTAATTCACCCCTCCACTTT
J: TRBJ1-2; V: TRBV20-1; D: TRBD1; size: few; CDR3: CSARAGGLGYGYTF; DNA: TGCAGTGCTAGAGCAGGGGGTCTGGGATATGGCTACACCTTC
J: TRBJ2-1; V: TRBV7-9; D: -; size: many; CDR3: CASSSQGGHSYNEQFF; DNA: TGTGCCAGCAGCTCACAGGGAGGTCACTCCTACAATGAGCAGTTCTTC
J: TRBJ2-2; V: TRBV11-2; D: TRBD1; size: -; CDR3: CASSFFRGPGELFF; DNA: TGTGCCAGCAGCTTCTTCAGGGGGCCCGGGGAGCTGTTTTTT
J: TRBJ2-2; V: TRBV7-4; D: -; size: -; CDR3: CASRTTAGGELFF; DNA: TGTGCCAGCAGAACTACAGCAGGCGGGGAGCTGTTTTTT
J: TRBJ1-2; V: TRBV6-2/TRBV6-3; D: TRBD1; size: many; CDR3: CASSLRGQSYGYTF; DNA: TGTGCCAGCAGCCTCAGGGGGCAAAGCTATGGCTACACCTTC
J: TRBJ1-1; V: TRBV6-2/TRBV6-3; D: -; size: few; CDR3: CASTRVNTEAFF; DNA: TGTGCCAGCACCAGAGTGAACACTGAAGCTTTCTTT
J: TRBJ2-7; V: TRBV20-1; D: -; size: -; CDR3: CSASRSSGSYEQYF; DNA: TGCAGTGCTAGCAGGAGCTCGGGGTCCTACGAGCAGTACTTC
J: TRBJ2-2; V: TRBV6-5; D: TRBD1; size: -; CDR3: CASMGTEYGTGGFIGELFF; DNA: TGTGCCAGCATGGGAACTGAGTATGGGACAGGGGGATTCATCGGGGAGCTGTTTTTT
J: TRBJ2-7; V: TRBV18; D: -; size: few; CDR3: CASSPLPGTYEQYF; DNA: TGTGCCAGCTCACCGCTCCCAGGCACCTACGAGCAGTACTTC
J: TRBJ1-6; V: TRBV6-5; D: -; size: -; CDR3: CASSYSGHNSPLHF; DNA: TGTGCCAGCAGTTACTCCGGGCATAATTCACCCCTCCACTTT
J: TRBJ1-1; V: TRBV12-3/TRBV12-4; D: TRBD1; size: many; CDR3: CASSPSQGVTEAFF; DNA: TGTGCCAGCAGTCCCTCCCAGGGGGTCACTGAAGCTTTCTTT
J: TRBJ2-7; V: TRBV7-9; D: TRBD2; size: -; CDR3: CASSPSSGTRPYEQYF; DNA: TGTGCCAGCAGCCCTTCGAGCGGGACTAGACCTTACGAGCAGTACTTC
J: TRBJ2-2; V: TRBV4-1; D: -; size: -; CDR3: CASSQDGETGELFF; DNA: TGCGCCAGCAGCCAAGATGGGGAGACCGGGGAGCTGTTTTTT
J: TRBJ1-2; V: TRBV7-2; D: -; size: many; CDR3: CASSPGGSGGYTF; DNA: TGTGCCAGCAGCCCCGGAGGGTCTGGGGGCTACACCTTC
J: TRBJ2-1; V: TRBV20-1; D: TRBD2; size: few; CDR3: CSAFIPLAGGANEQFF; DNA: TGCAGTGCTTTCATCCCTCTAGCGGGAGGGGCTAATGAGCAGTTCTTC
J: TRBJ1-1; V: TRBV4-1; D: -; size: -; CDR3: CASSQRLIQGRDTEAFF; DNA: TGCGCCAGCAGCCAAAGGCTCATACAGGGAAGAGACACTGAAGCTTTCTTT
J: TRBJ1-1; V: TRBV18; D: -; size: -; CDR3: CASSPAGARDRRFTEAFF; DNA: TGTGCCAGCTCACCGGCGGGAGCGCGGGACCGTCGTTTCACTGAAGCTTTCTTT
J: TRBJ1-1; V: TRBV7-2; D: -; size: many; CDR3: CASSYRDRGSAFF; DNA: TGTGCCAGCAGCTACCGGGACCGGGGTTCAGCTTTCTTT
J: TRBJ2-5; V: TRBV6-1; D: -; size: -; CDR3: CASKRSEGRETQYF; DNA: TGTGCCAGCAAGCGCTCGGAGGGGCGGGAGACCCAGTACTTC
J: TRBJ1-2; V: TRBV10-3; D: -; size: -; CDR3: CAISESEDQGGYTF; DNA: TGTGCCATCAGTGAGTCGGAGGACCAGGGTGGCTACACCTTC
J: TRBJ2-5; V: TRBV2; D: -; size: many; CDR3: CATNFARGETQYF; DNA: TGTGCCACCAATTTCGCCAGGGGAGAGACCCAGTACTTC
J: TRBJ1-3; V: TRBV20-1; D: TRBD1; size: -; CDR3: CSARGRPGQRSSGNTIYF; DNA: TGCAGTGCTAGAGGTCGACCGGGACAGAGGAGCTCTGGAAACACCATATATTTT
J: TRBJ1-2; V: TRBV6-5; D: TRBD1; size: few; CDR3: CASSQRQGNYGYTF; DNA: TGTGCCAGCAGTCAAAGACAGGGCAACTATGGCTACACCTTC
J: TRBJ2-3; V: TRBV7-2; D: -; size: many; CDR3: CASRLFGGVTDTQYF; DNA: TGTGCCAGCAGGCTCTTCGGCGGGGTGACAGATACGCAGTATTTT
J: TRBJ1-4; V: TRBV4-3; D: -; size: many; CDR3: CASSYSIFTGEKLFF; DNA: TGCGCCAGCAGCTACTCCATTTTCACGGGGGAAAAACTGTTTTTT
J: TRBJ1-5; V: TRBV20-1; D: -; size: -; CDR3: CSARGMWMGNQPQHF; DNA: TGCAGTGCTAGGGGGATGTGGATGGGCAATCAGCCCCAGCATTTT
J: TRBJ1-6; V: TRBV4-3; D: TRBD1; size: few; CDR3: CASSQYRRTGSPLHF; DNA: TGCGCCAGCAGCCAATATCGCAGGACAGGATCACCCCTCCACTTT